Reported below is one T cell receptor (beta chain). Sequenced by immunoSEQ multiplex PCR; TCRdb stores in-frame clones only, minus some. Among about 110,000 clones listed, 90% were seen once. These data are taken from a study of control samples from healthy donors and cancer patients. The length of the CDR3 is 14 residues. The V gene lost 9 bases and the J gene lost 4 bases, with 16 bases spanning the gap. Looked up from germline, CDR1 is LNHDA and CDR2 is SQIVND (reference sequence). Sequenced material: blood. The chain carries TRBV19 and TRBJ1-3; D is perhaps TRBD1 (6 bases). The sequence was obtained from a human donor in good health. The donor label of this sample is uncertain. CDR3 loop: CASRLGGTGNTIYF. For the CDR3, the DNA is TGTGCCAGCCGCCTCGGGGGCACGGGAAACACCATATATTTT.